This T cell receptor (beta chain) was documented in a study of cytomegalovirus exposure and HLA in healthy donors. In the PCR, 60 Vbeta and 13 Jbeta primers were used. TCRdb's copy holds only in-frame clones and misses some; the assay was immunoSEQ multiplex PCR. In the table there are 90,000 to 140,000 clones, under 85% of which are singletons. CDR3 length: 16 amino acids. In germline, CDR1 is SGDLS, CDR2 YYNGEE. V dropped 0 bases and J dropped 2 bases, with 12 bases sitting between them. This clone appeared once. Its antigen is unknown. This sample includes further DNA sequences coding for the same CDR3. Study-wide results and caveats: Rarity held for most TCR sequences, but there were some public TCRs that occurred in many donors. Later, an analysis showed that TCR beta chains associated with HLA were more clonally expanded than others that were equally common. In a later analysis, parvovirus B19, influenza, CMV and Epstein-Barr virus appeared linked to several top co-occurrence clusters. A classifier reportedly called cytomegalovirus status with high sensitivity and specificity.

The J gene is TRBJ1-5, the V gene TRBV9; D is possibly TRBD1 (5 bases). The sequenced sample was PBMCs. This TCR was recovered from a middle-aged man in good health and CMV-seronegative. The CDR3 DNA follows: TGTGCCAGCAGCGTAGGGGCTGGGGCCGGCAATCAGCCCCAGCATTTT. It is translated as CASSVGAGAGNQPQHF.